Below are 5 T cell receptor beta chains sequenced from a single sample in a study of shared clonotypes between healthy human individuals (dated by TCRdb to between 2020 and 2021). Libraries came from the immunoSEQ multiplex PCR assay. TCRdb carries this immuneACCESS record with in-frame sequences only. Its versions omit some clonotypes, under half of them owing to an unresolved V gene in the studies checked, with the rest unexplained. Here the sample has some 2.4 million clones; more than 85% occur a single time. 0.35% to 0.45% of the sample belongs to the ten largest clones. Input material: naive CD4+ T cells from PBMCs. According to the study, the label for this sample's cell subset or site signals: CD45RA+ positively selected. The receptors come from a man between 18 and 29 years old in good health. Some clones in this sample may be carry-over from other donors' samples.

This chain uses TRBV27 with TRBJ2-5; D call uncertain. Between the trimmed V and J ends, which lost 4 bases and 2 bases, there was a span of 11 bases. The CDR3 is made up of 14 amino acids. The germline V gene encodes CDR1 MNHEY and CDR2 SMNVEV (reference sequence). The CDR3 DNA is TGTGCCAGCAGTTATTCGGCGGTACAAGAGACCCAGTACTTC. Protein: CASSYSAVQETQYF.

The V and J genes are TRBV10-3 and TRBJ2-2; D is perhaps TRBD1 (6 bases). Trimming stripped 5 bases from V and 0 bases from J, with 13 bases between. Germline V gene lookup returns CDR1 ENHRY and CDR2 SYGVKD. CDR3 length equals 16 residues. The CDR3 here is CAISTDRPSNTGELFF. The CDR3 bases are TGTGCCATCAGTACGGACAGACCTTCGAACACCGGGGAGCTGTTTTTT.

Remarks on this clone: Other DNA sequences in the sample encode the same CDR3. The gene calls are TRBV7-3 and TRBJ1-5; D not resolved. Trimming cost V 6 bases and J 0 bases, with 6 bases left between them. Germline values: CDR1 SGHTA, CDR2 FQGTGA. This CDR3 is 13 amino acids long. The chain's CDR3 is CASSSDSNQPQHF. For the CDR3, the DNA is TGTGCCAGCAGTTCGGATAGCAATCAGCCCCAGCATTTT.

This chain links TRBV15 with TRBJ2-1, with 10 bases fitting TRBD2. In germline, CDR1 is LNHNV, CDR2 YYDKDF (reference sequence). V dropped 5 bases and J dropped 6; count of bases not matched to a gene: 16. This CDR3 contains 18 residues. As DNA, the CDR3 is TGTGCCACCAGCGGAGGGAGCGGGAGGGCCGGTTTAGGCAATGAGCAGTTCTTC. It encodes CATSGGSGRAGLGNEQFF.

This chain joins TRBV21-1 and TRBJ2-1; the table's D gene call, TRBD2, was not cross checked with the DNA. TRBV21-1 is flagged as a pseudogene. This CDR3 region has 16 residues. CDR3 protein: CASSLLGLADYNEQFF. CDR3 in DNA: TGTGCCAGCAGCCTCTTGGGACTAGCGGACTACAATGAGCAGTTCTTC.